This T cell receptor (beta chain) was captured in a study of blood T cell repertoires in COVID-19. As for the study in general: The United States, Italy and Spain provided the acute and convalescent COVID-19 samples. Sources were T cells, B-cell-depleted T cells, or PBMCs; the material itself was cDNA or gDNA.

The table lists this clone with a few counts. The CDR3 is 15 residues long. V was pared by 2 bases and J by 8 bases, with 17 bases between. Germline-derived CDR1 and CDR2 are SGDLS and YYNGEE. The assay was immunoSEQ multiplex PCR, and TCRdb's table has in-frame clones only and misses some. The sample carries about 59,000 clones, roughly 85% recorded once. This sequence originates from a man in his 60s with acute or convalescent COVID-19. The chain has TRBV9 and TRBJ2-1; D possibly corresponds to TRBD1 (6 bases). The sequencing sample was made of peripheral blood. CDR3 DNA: TGTGCCAGCAGCGTGGACAGAGACTCTGTCGATGAGCAGTTCTTC. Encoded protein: CASSVDRDSVDEQFF.